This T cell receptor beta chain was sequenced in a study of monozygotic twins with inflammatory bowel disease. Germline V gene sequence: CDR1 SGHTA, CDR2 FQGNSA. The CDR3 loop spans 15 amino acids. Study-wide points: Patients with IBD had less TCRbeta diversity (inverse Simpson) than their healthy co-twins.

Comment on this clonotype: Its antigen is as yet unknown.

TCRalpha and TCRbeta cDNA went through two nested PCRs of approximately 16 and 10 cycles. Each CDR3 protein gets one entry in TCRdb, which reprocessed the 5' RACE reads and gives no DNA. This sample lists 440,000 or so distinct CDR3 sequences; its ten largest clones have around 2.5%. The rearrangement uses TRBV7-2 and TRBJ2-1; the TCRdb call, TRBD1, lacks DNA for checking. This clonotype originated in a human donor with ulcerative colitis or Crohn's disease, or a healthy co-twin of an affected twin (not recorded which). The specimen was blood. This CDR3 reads CASSSWTGGLGEQFF.